This is a list of T cell receptor beta chains from one sample in a study of CD8 T cells in ankylosing spondylitis. TCRdb processed the 5' RACE reads anew with MiXCR; each CDR3 protein has one entry. The top ten clones hold about 1.4% of a sample with approximately 42,000 distinct CDR3 sequences, roughly 9.6% of them seen once. The sequenced sample consisted of blood, either unsorted or a sorted T cell fraction (not recorded which). The receptors were sampled from a male donor with ankylosing spondylitis or in good health (not recorded which). The CDR3 runs from the conserved cysteine through the conserved F or W. The order of the fields is D gene, V gene, clone size, J gene, CDR3 DNA, CDR3 protein. D genes are given only for firm matches. Clone size is given for some rows only: seen once, a few or many times, or a class if the clone is expanded.

D gene: .
V gene: TRBV19
clone size: many
J gene: TRBJ1-5
CDR3 DNA: TGTGCCAGTAGTACTTCGGTCAATCAGCCCCAGCATTTT
CDR3 protein: CASSTSVNQPQHF

D gene: TRBD1
V gene: TRBV29-1
clone size: few
J gene: TRBJ2-3
CDR3 DNA: TGCAGCGCCGACAGGGGGCCCAGCACAGATACGCAGTATTTT
CDR3 protein: CSADRGPSTDTQYF

D gene: .
V gene: TRBV7-2
clone size: .
J gene: TRBJ2-5
CDR3 DNA: TGTGCCAGCAGCTTACAGGCACGGGAGACCCAGTACTTC
CDR3 protein: CASSLQARETQYF

D gene: .
V gene: TRBV12-3/TRBV12-4
clone size: many
J gene: TRBJ2-7
CDR3 DNA: TGTGCCAGCAGTTTAGAACTGGGGACCATCTACGAGCAGTACTTC
CDR3 protein: CASSLELGTIYEQYF

D gene: .
V gene: TRBV10-3
clone size: many
J gene: TRBJ2-1
CDR3 DNA: TGTGCCATCAGTGAGGCTGGGGGCCTCCCCTATGAGCAGTTCTTC
CDR3 protein: CAISEAGGLPYEQFF

D gene: .
V gene: TRBV11-2
clone size: .
J gene: TRBJ2-1
CDR3 DNA: TGTGCCAGCAGCTTAACGGGGGCCAGCTCCTACAATGAGCAGTTCTTC
CDR3 protein: CASSLTGASSYNEQFF

D gene: .
V gene: TRBV5-1
clone size: many
J gene: TRBJ1-1
CDR3 DNA: TGCGCCAGCAGCTTAAATTTTAATGAGGGAACGGCTTTCTTT
CDR3 protein: CASSLNFNEGTAFF

D gene: TRBD2
V gene: TRBV7-7
clone size: few
J gene: TRBJ2-3
CDR3 DNA: TGTGCCAGCAGCCCAAGCCGGCTAGCGGGTCGCACAGATACGCAGTATTTT
CDR3 protein: CASSPSRLAGRTDTQYF

D gene: TRBD1
V gene: TRBV6-5
clone size: many
J gene: TRBJ2-2
CDR3 DNA: TGTGCCAGCAGTTACTCGGGTCAGGGGGCCGGGGAGCTGTTTTTT
CDR3 protein: CASSYSGQGAGELFF

D gene: TRBD2
V gene: TRBV7-2
clone size: few
J gene: TRBJ2-7
CDR3 DNA: TGTGCCAGCAGCTTCTCACTAGCGACTTACGAGCAGTACTTC
CDR3 protein: CASSFSLATYEQYF